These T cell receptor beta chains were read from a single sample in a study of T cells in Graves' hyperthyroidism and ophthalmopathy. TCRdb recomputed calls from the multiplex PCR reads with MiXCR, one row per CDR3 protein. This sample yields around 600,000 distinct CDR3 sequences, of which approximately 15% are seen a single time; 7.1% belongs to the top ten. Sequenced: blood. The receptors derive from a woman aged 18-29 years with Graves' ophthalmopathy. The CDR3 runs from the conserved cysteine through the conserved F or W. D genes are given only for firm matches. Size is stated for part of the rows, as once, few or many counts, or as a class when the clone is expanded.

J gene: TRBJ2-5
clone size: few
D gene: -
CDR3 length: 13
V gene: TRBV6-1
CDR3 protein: CASRRLSQETQYF
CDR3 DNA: TGTGCCAGCAGGCGACTCTCCCAAGAGACCCAGTACTTC

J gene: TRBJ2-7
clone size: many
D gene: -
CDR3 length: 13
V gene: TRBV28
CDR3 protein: CASSFSGSYEQYF
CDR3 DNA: TGTGCCAGCAGCTTTAGCGGCTCCTACGAGCAGTACTTC

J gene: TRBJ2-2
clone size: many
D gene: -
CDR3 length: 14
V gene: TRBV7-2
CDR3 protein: CASSRETVTGELFF
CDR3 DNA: TGTGCCAGCAGCCGAGAGACAGTCACCGGGGAGCTGTTTTTT

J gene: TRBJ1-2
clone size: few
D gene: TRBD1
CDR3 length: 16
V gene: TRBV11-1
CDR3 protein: CASSLALDRGEKGYTF
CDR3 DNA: TGTGCCAGCAGCTTAGCGCTGGACAGGGGGGAGAAAGGCTACACCTTC

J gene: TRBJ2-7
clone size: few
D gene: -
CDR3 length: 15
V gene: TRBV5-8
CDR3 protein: CASSLPGASSYEQYF
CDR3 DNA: TGTGCCAGCAGCTTGCCCGGGGCCTCCTCCTACGAGCAGTACTTC

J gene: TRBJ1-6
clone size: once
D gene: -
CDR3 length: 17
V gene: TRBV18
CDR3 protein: CASSPFDSSFTNSPLHF
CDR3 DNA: TGTGCCAGCTCACCCTTCGACAGTTCCTTCACCAATTCACCCCTCCACTTT

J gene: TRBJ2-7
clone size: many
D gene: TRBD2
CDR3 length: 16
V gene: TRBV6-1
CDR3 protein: CASSSRTSGSRYEQYF
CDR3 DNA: TGTGCCAGCAGTTCCCGGACTAGCGGGAGCCGCTACGAGCAGTACTTC

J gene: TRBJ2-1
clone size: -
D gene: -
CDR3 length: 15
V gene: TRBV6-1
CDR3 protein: CASYMEGLGNNEQFF
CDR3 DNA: TGTGCCAGCTATATGGAGGGGCTGGGAAACAATGAGCAGTTCTTC

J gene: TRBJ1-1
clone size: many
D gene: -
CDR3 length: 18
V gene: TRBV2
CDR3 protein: CASSGIRSGSLMNTEAFF
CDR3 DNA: TGTGCCAGCAGCGGGATCCGTAGTGGGTCCTTGATGAACACTGAAGCTTTCTTT

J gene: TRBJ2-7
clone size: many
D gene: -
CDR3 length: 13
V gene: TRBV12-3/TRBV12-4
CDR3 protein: CASRYGQTYEQYF
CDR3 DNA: TGTGCCAGCAGATACGGACAGACCTACGAGCAGTACTTC

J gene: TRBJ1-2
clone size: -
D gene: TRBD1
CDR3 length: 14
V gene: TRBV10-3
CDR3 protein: CAIGWEGGIYGYTF
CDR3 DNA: TGTGCCATCGGGTGGGAAGGGGGCATTTATGGCTACACCTTC

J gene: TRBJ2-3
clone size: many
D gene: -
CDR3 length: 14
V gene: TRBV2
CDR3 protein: CASGPRSDTDTQYF
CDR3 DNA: TGTGCCAGCGGCCCCCGGAGCGACACAGATACGCAGTATTTT

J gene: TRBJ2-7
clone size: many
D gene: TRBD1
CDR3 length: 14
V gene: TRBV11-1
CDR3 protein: CASTLGDRGYEQYF
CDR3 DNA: TGTGCCAGCACCCTAGGGGACAGGGGCTACGAGCAGTACTTC

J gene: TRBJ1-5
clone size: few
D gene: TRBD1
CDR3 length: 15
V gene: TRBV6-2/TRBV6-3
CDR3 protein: CASSRTGPRGQPQHF
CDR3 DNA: TGTGCCAGCAGTCGGACAGGGCCCAGGGGGCAGCCCCAGCATTTT

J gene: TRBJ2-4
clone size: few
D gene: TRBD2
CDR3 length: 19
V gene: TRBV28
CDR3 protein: CASIGGGAGGPFIWNIQYF
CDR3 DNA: TGTGCCAGCATCGGGGGGGGAGCGGGAGGGCCGTTCATCTGGAACATTCAGTACTTC

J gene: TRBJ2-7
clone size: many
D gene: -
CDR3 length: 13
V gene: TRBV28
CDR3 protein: CASSLFHSREQYF
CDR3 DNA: TGTGCCAGCAGTCTATTCCACAGCCGCGAGCAGTACTTC

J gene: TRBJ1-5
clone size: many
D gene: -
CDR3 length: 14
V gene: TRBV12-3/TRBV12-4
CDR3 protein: CASSLGRSNQPQHF
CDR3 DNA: TGTGCCAGCAGCTTGGGACGGAGCAATCAGCCCCAGCATTTT

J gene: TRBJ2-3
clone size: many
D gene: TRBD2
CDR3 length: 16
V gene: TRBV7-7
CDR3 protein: CASSLGTGGNTDTQYF
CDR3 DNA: TGTGCTAGCAGCTTGGGAACGGGAGGGAACACAGATACGCAGTATTTT

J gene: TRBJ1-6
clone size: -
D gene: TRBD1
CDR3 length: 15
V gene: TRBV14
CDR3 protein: CASSRTGDSNSPLHF
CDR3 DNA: TGTGCCAGCAGCCGGACAGGGGATTCTAATTCACCCCTCCACTTT

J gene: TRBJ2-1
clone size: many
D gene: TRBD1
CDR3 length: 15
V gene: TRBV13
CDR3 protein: CASSSPTGWDNEQFF
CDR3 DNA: TGTGCCAGCAGCTCTCCGACAGGGTGGGACAATGAGCAGTTCTTC

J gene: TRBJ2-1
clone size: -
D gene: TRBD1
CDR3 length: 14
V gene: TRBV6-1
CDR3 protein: CASGRDREVNEQFF
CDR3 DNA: TGTGCCAGCGGTAGGGACAGGGAGGTCAATGAGCAGTTCTTC

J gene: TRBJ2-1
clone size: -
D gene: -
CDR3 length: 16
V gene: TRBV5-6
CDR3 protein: CASSLTTGVLYNEQFF
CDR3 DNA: TGTGCCAGCAGCTTGACAACAGGCGTACTTTACAATGAGCAGTTCTTC

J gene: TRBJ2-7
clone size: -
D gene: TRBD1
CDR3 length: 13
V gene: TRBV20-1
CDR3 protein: CSADDRGGYEQYF
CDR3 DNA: TGCAGTGCTGACGACAGGGGGGGGTACGAGCAGTACTTC

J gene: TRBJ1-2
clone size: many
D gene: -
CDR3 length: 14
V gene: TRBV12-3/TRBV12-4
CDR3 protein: CASSSLGGAYGYTF
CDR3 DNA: TGTGCCAGCAGCAGTTTAGGGGGGGCCTATGGCTACACCTTC

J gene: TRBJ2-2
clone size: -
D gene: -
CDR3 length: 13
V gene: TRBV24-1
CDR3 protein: CATRESRLGELFF
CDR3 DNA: TGTGCCACCAGGGAGTCTAGACTCGGGGAGCTGTTTTTT

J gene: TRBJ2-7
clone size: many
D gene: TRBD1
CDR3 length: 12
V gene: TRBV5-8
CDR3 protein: CASSARQGEQYF
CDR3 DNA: TGTGCCAGCAGCGCCCGACAGGGGGAGCAGTACTTC

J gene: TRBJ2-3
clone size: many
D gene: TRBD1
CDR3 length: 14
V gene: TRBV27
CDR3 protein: CASSWTGAGDTQYF
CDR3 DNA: TGTGCCAGCAGTTGGACAGGGGCCGGAGATACGCAGTATTTT

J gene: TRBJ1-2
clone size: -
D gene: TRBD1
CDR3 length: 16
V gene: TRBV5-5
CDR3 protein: CASSLAAQGASYGYTF
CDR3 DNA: TGTGCCAGCAGCTTGGCCGCGCAGGGGGCTAGTTATGGCTACACCTTC

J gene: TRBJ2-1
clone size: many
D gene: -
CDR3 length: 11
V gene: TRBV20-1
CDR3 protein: CSARGSKEQFF
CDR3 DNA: TGCAGTGCTAGAGGGTCGAAGGAGCAGTTCTTC

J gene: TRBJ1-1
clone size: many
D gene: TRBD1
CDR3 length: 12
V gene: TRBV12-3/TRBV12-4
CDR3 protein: CASDRGNTEAFF
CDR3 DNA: TGTGCCAGCGACAGGGGGAACACTGAAGCTTTCTTT

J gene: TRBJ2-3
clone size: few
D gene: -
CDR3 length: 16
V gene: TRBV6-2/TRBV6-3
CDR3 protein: CASSYQGGGFTDTQYF
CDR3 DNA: TGTGCCAGCAGTTACCAGGGAGGAGGGTTCACAGATACGCAGTATTTT

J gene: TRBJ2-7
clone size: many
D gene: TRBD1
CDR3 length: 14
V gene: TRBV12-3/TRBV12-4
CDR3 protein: CASSLTGAAYEQYF
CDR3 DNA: TGTGCCAGCAGTTTAACAGGGGCTGCCTACGAGCAGTACTTC

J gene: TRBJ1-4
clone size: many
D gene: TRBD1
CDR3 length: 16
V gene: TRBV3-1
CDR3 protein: CASSQMGQGPNEKLFF
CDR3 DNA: TGTGCCAGCAGCCAAATGGGACAGGGGCCTAATGAAAAACTGTTTTTT

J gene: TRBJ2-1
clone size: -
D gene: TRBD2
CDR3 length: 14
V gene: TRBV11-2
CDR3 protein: CASSLEATSGRKFF
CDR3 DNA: TGTGCCAGCAGCTTAGAGGCGACTAGCGGGAGGAAGTTCTTC

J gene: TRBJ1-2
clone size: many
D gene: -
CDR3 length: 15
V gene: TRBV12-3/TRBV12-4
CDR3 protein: CASRPWGTGPYGYTF
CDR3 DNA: TGTGCCAGCAGGCCCTGGGGGACCGGCCCCTATGGCTACACCTTC

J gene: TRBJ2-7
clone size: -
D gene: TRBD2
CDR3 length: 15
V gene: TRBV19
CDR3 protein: CASSSSGRIVNEQYF
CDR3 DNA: TGTGCCAGTAGTAGTAGCGGGAGAATCGTGAACGAGCAGTACTTC

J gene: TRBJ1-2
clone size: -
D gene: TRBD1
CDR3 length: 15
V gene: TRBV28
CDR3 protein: CASSLDPRDSFGYTF
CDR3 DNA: TGTGCCAGCAGCTTGGACCCCCGGGACAGCTTTGGCTACACCTTC

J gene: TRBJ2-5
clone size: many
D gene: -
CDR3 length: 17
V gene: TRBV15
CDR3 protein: CATSRDKGSTPQETQYF
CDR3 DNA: TGTGCCACCAGCAGAGATAAGGGCTCCACCCCCCAAGAGACCCAGTACTTC

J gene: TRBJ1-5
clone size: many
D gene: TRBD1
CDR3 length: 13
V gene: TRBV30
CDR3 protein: CAWSGQGDQPQHF
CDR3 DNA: TGTGCCTGGAGTGGACAGGGTGATCAGCCCCAGCATTTT

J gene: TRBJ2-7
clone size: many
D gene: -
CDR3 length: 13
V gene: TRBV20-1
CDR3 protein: CSAPRGSSYEQYF
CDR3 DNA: TGCAGTGCACCGAGGGGGAGCTCCTACGAGCAGTACTTC

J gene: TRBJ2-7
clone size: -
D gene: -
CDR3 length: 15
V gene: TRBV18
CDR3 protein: CASSPGSGRTYEQYF
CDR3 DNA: TGTGCCAGCTCACCTGGATCAGGGAGAACCTACGAGCAGTACTTC

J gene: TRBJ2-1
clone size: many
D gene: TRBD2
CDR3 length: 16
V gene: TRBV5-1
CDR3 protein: CASSPPGLAGLGRKFF
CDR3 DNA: TGCGCCAGCAGCCCGCCGGGACTAGCGGGTCTTGGGCGTAAGTTCTTC

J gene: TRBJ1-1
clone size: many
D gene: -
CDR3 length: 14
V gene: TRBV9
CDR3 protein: CASSSPGTGPEAFF
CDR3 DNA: TGTGCCAGCAGCTCCCCCGGGACGGGGCCTGAAGCTTTCTTT